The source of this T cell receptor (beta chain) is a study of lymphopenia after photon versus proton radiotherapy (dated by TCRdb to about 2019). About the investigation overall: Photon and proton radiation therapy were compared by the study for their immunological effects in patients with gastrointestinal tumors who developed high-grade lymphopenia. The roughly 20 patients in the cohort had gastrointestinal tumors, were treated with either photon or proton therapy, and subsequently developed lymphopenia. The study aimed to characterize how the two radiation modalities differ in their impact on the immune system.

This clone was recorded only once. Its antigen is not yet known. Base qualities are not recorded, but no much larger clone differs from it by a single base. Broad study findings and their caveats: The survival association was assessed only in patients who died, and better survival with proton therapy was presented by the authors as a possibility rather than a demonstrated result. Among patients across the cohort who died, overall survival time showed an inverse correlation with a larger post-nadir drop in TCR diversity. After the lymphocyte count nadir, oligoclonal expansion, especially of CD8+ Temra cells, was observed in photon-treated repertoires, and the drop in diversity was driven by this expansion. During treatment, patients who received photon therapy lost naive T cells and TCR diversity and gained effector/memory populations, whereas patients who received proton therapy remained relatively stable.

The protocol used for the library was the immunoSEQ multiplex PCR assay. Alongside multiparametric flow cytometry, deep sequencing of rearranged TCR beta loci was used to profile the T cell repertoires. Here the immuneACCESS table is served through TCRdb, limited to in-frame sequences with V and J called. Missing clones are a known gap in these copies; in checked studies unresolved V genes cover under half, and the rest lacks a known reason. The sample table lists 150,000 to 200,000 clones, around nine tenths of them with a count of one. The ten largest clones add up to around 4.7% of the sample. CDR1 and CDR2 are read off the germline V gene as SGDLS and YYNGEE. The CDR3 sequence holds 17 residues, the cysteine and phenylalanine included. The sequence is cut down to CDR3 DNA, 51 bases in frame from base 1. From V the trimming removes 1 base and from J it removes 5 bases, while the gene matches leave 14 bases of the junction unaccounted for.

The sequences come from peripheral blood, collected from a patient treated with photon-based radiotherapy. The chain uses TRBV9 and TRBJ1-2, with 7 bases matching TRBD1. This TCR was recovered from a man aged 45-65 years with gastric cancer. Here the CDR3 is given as CASSVIRGGQLNYGYTF. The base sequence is TGTGCCAGCAGCGTAATCCGAGGGGGCCAATTAAATTATGGCTACACCTTC.